These 19 T cell receptor beta chains originate from one sample sequenced in a study of blood T cell repertoires in COVID-19. Sequencing used immunoSEQ multiplex PCR; TCRdb keeps in-frame clones, though not all of them. The data show approximately 94,000 clones, with just under 80% seen just once and 12% held by the top ten. The sample taken for sequencing was peripheral blood. The receptors come from a woman in her 70s with acute or convalescent COVID-19.

This clone was seen once. This rearrangement joins TRBV6-2 or TRBV6-3 to TRBJ1-2; unclear D gene. The CDR3 is made up of 12 amino acids. Germline CDR1 MNHEY, CDR2 SVGEGT. V was shortened by 6 bases and J by 9 bases, with 14 bases between the two germline ends. CDR3 amino acids: CASSPGLGSYTF. The CDR3, as DNA: TGTGCCAGCAGCCCTGGACTAGGGAGCTACACCTTC.

V and J are TRBV2 and TRBJ1-2; D ambiguous. The CDR3 sequence is 14 residues long. V was clipped by 4 bases and J by 4 bases, with 13 bases between them. Per the germline V gene, CDR1 is SNHLY and CDR2 is FYNNEI. CDR3 DNA: TGTGCCAGCAGTGTTTGGAGGGCGGGCTATGGCTACACCTTC. The encoded protein is CASSVWRAGYGYTF.

CDR3 region: CASSPLPGEYTGELFF. The CDR3 bases are TGTGCCAGCAGCCCGCTCCCGGGGGAGTACACCGGGGAGCTGTTTTTT. The chain is built from TRBV7-6 and TRBJ2-2, with D perhaps TRBD2 (6 bases). The V end was cut by 5 bases, the J end by 3 bases, with 16 bases between. Per germline, CDR1 SGHVS and CDR2 FNYEAQ. The CDR3 covers 16 residues.

The V gene is TRBV6-5, the J gene TRBJ1-1, with D unclear. This CDR3 region has 13 residues. Trimming removed 4 bases from V and 3 bases from J, with 9 bases in between. The germline gives CDR1 MNHEY, CDR2 SVGAGI. In DNA form, the CDR3 reads TGTGCCAGCAGTTCAGAATTCTACACTGAAGCTTTCTTT. It encodes CASSSEFYTEAFF.

The chain links TRBV25-1 to TRBJ1-4; D unclear. Deletions cut 9 bases from V and 6 bases from J, with 14 bases between. The CDR3 contains 13 residues. Germline lookup yields CDR1 MGHDK and CDR2 SYGVNS. CDR3: CASQLEEHEKLFF. CDR3 DNA: TGTGCCAGTCAGTTGGAGGAGCATGAAAAACTGTTTTTT. Complete variable domain (other parts from reference TRBV25-1 and TRBJ1-4): EADIYQTPRYLVIGTGKKITLECSQTMGHDKMYWYQQDPGMELHLIHYSYGVNSTEKGDLSSESTVSRIRTEHFPLTLESARPSHTSQYLCASQLEEHEKLFFGSGTQLSVL.

This clone turned up a few times. The J gene is TRBJ1-6, the V gene TRBV28, with TRBD1 identical over 10 bases. This CDR3 spans 17 amino acids. Germline assignment: CDR1 MDHEN and CDR2 SYDVKM. The trim removed 5 bases at V and 1 base at J, leaving 5 bases unmatched. The CDR3 region is CASSLSDRGSYNSPLHF. DNA for the CDR3: TGTGCCAGCAGTCTATCGGACAGGGGGTCCTATAATTCACCCCTCCACTTT.

V is TRBV3-1 (or the pseudogene TRBV3-2) and J is TRBJ2-2; the match to TRBD2 covers 14 bases. There are 17 residues in the CDR3. The germline gives CDR1 LGHDT, CDR2 YNNKEL (reference sequence). V shed 5 bases and J 0 bases; nucleotides not matched to a gene: 2. In DNA form, the CDR3 reads TGTGCCAGCAGCGGGACTAGCGGGGGATCGAACACCGGGGAGCTGTTTTTT. This translates into CASSGTSGGSNTGELFF.

The CDR3 sequence: CASSEARARPNTEAFF. The CDR3 region has the DNA TGTGCCAGCAGTGAAGCGCGGGCAAGGCCGAACACTGAAGCTTTCTTT. The genes are TRBV2 and TRBJ1-1; D ambiguous. Germline CDR1 reads SNHLY; CDR2 reads FYNNEI. The CDR3 contains 16 residues. V was cut by 0 bases and J by 1 base, with 12 bases left in between.

This clone was seen a few times. The rearrangement links TRBV2 to TRBJ1-1; no clear D. The germline V gene encodes CDR1 SNHLY and CDR2 FYNNEI. The ends were cut back, 6 bases at V and 0 bases at J, with 14 bases in the middle. The CDR3 spans 15 residues. This CDR3 reads CASSLEPPMNTEAFF. For the CDR3, the DNA is TGTGCCAGCAGCCTAGAGCCCCCGATGAACACTGAAGCTTTCTTT.

The V and J genes are TRBV3-1 (or the pseudogene TRBV3-2) and TRBJ1-6; 8 bases agree with TRBD1. The germline gives CDR1 LGHDT, CDR2 YNNKEL (reference sequence). The J segment lost 6 bases and the V segment lost 1 base, leaving 2 bases of the junction unmatched. The CDR3 is 15 residues long. DNA for the CDR3: TGTGCCAGCAGCCAAGGGACAGGGTTTAATTCACCCCTCCACTTT. Translating it yields CASSQGTGFNSPLHF.

The rearrangement joins TRBV19 to TRBJ1-2; maybe TRBD1 (6 bases). The CDR3 extends over 14 amino acids. The V gene lost 5 bases and the J gene lost 2 bases, with 12 bases spanning the gap. CDR1 and CDR2 (germline): LNHDA, SQIVND (reference sequence). The CDR3 reads CASSPVDRNYGYTF. In DNA, the CDR3 is TGTGCCAGTAGTCCCGTTGACAGGAACTATGGCTACACCTTC.

V and J are TRBV29-1 and TRBJ1-1, with 8 bases identical to TRBD1. After removal of 7 bases from V and 11 bases from J, the junction contained 12 bases not matched to a gene. Germline assignment: CDR1 SQVTM and CDR2 ANQGSEA. The CDR3 runs to 12 residues. CDR3 DNA: TGCAGCGCCTTCGGACAGGGCGGACGCGCTTTCTTT. Protein sequence: CSAFGQGGRAFF.

V usage is TRBV7-9 and J usage is TRBJ2-1; D not resolved. V lost 1 base and J 11 bases, leaving 9 bases between the germline ends. The germline CDR1 and CDR2 sequences are SEHNR and FQNEAQ (reference sequence). The CDR3 length is 12 residues. CDR3 residues: CASSLVNQKQFF. The DNA of the CDR3 is TGTGCCAGCAGCTTAGTTAATCAGAAGCAGTTCTTC.

This clone came up once. The chain is built from TRBV25-1 and TRBJ2-3; 16 bases line up with TRBD2. Germline loops: CDR1 MGHDK, CDR2 SYGVNS. The length of the CDR3 is 17 residues. Trimming removed 4 bases from V and 8 bases from J; junction bases left unmatched: 9. This chain's CDR3 is CASSGLGTSGGASTQYF. CDR3 nucleotide sequence: TGTGCCAGCAGTGGACTCGGGACTAGCGGGGGGGCAAGTACGCAGTATTTT.

The rearrangement links TRBV5-8 to TRBJ1-5, with a weak D call TRBD1 (6 bases). Germline CDR1 is SGHTS and CDR2 is YDEGEE. Trimming left V 2 bases short and J 2 bases short, with 11 bases between. This CDR3 has 15 residues. CDR3 bases: TGTGCCAGCAGCTTCGAGGCAGGGGGCAATCAGCCCCAGCATTTT. Its protein product is CASSFEAGGNQPQHF.

This sequence joins TRBV18 and TRBJ2-7; D might be TRBD1 (6 bases). CDR3 length equals 13 residues. V lost 0 bases and J lost 4, with 7 bases in between. Germline CDR1 and CDR2: KGHSH and LQKENI. DNA for the CDR3: TGTGCCAGCTCACCACCAGGGGGTTACGAGCAGTACTTC. Residues: CASSPPGGYEQYF.

The chain is built from TRBV6-5 and TRBJ2-7; D not certain. The V end was cut by 7 bases, the J end by 0 bases, with 4 bases between. Germline loops: CDR1 MNHEY, CDR2 SVGAGI. The CDR3 runs to 11 residues. The CDR3: CASTYSYEQYF. The CDR3 nucleotides read TGTGCCAGCACCTACTCCTACGAGCAGTACTTC.

This chain connects TRBV5-5 to TRBJ2-3, with 7 bases lining up with TRBD2. V shed 3 bases and J 3 bases; nucleotides not matched to a gene: 4. The V gene's germline CDR1 is SGHKS and CDR2 YYEKEE (reference sequence). The CDR3 extends over 14 amino acids. CDR3 bases: TGTGCCAGCAGCTACTCGGGGGGAACAGATACGCAGTATTTT. Translating gives CASSYSGGTDTQYF.

This chain connects TRBV10-1 to TRBJ1-4; D gene unclear. The CDR3 length is 15 residues. The V end was cut by 6 bases, the J end by 3 bases, with 14 bases between. CDR1 is WNHNN and CDR2 is SYGVQD in the germline V gene (reference sequence). The CDR3, as DNA: TGCGCCAGCAGCCGAGACCGGGAGGCTAATGAAAAACTGTTTTTT. It yields the protein CASSRDREANEKLFF.